One TCR beta chain is described in this entry. The table came from immunoSEQ multiplex PCR; TCRdb's copy has only in-frame clones and leaves some out. The sample records 84,000 or so clones, nearly 90% being singletons. The sample is drawn from a study of T cell responses to AZD1222 COVID-19 vaccine. Trimming removed 2 bases at V and 7 bases at J, with 18 bases between. Per germline, CDR1 SGHTS and CDR2 YDEGEE. The CDR3 is made up of 15 amino acids. This material consisted of peripheral blood, taken on day 0 of AZD1222 vaccination. The receptor was derived from an adult in good health. The V gene is TRBV5-8, the J gene TRBJ2-5, with D possibly being TRBD1 or TRBD2 (6 bases each). For the CDR3, the DNA is TGTGCCAGCAGCTTAGGTCAGCGGGTACAGGGGACCCAGTACTTC. Translating it yields CASSLGQRVQGTQYF.